The 10 T cell receptor beta chains presented below share a single source sample, sequenced in a study of cytomegalovirus exposure and HLA in healthy donors. The method was immunoSEQ multiplex PCR; TCRdb's version includes in-frame clones alone and lacks a portion of them. The table shows some 210,000 clones, with 80% to 90% occurring only once. The sample comprised PBMCs. Receptors originate from a young woman in good health and CMV-seropositive.

The J gene is TRBJ2-5, the V gene TRBV19; TRBD2 agrees at 15 bases. The germline V gene encodes CDR1 LNHDA and CDR2 SQIVND (reference sequence). The length of the CDR3 is 20 residues. V lost 2 bases and J lost 3; bases outside the gene matches: 13. The CDR3 region has the DNA TGTGCCAGTAGTATAAACCCCCCGGGACTAGCGGGAGGAATTAAAGAGACCCAGTACTTC. It is translated as CASSINPPGLAGGIKETQYF. Full variable domain (outside the CDR3, taken from reference TRBV19 and TRBJ2-5): DGGITQSPKYLFRKEGQNVTLSCEQNLNHDAMYWYRQDPGQGLRLIYYSQIVNDFQKGDIAEGYSVSREKKESFPLTVTSAQKNPTAFYLCASSINPPGLAGGIKETQYFGPGTRLLVL.

This rearrangement joins TRBV2 to TRBJ2-3, with TRBD2 matching 9 bases. V gave up 7 bases and J gave up 2 bases; unmatched junction bases: 4. CDR3 length: 14 amino acids. CDR1 and CDR2 from the germline V gene are SNHLY and FYNNEI. The CDR3 DNA is TGTGCCAGCATCCCTAGCGGGACCACAGATACGCAGTATTTT. It is translated as CASIPSGTTDTQYF.

V gene TRBV9 combines with J gene TRBJ2-1; 9 bases fit TRBD1. The ends lost 3 bases at V and 9 bases at J; junction bases unmatched: 10. Per germline, CDR1 SGDLS and CDR2 YYNGEE. This CDR3 has 15 amino acids. This CDR3 is CASSAPGQGFSEQFF. The DNA of the CDR3 is TGTGCCAGCAGCGCTCCGGGACAGGGTTTTAGTGAGCAGTTCTTC.

In regard to this clone: At one of its ends the junction is not consistent with the germline gene, which may arise from a read error. The chain joins TRBV28 to TRBJ1-2; D gene uncertain. Germline CDR1 reads MDHEN; CDR2 reads SYDVKM. The CDR3 length is 13 residues. The CDR3 DNA sequence: TGTGCCAGCAACCCGGAATCAGCGGCACCGGCCTTTTTC. Its protein is CASNPESAAPAFF.

The count of this clone is one. The chain has TRBV5-1 and TRBJ2-1, with 10 bases matching TRBD2. Germline V gives CDR1 SGHRS, CDR2 YFSETQ. The CDR3 spans 15 residues. Germline trimming cut 0 bases from V and 7 bases from J; bases unmatched to any gene: 4. In DNA, the CDR3 is TGCGCCAGCAGCTTGGTCCTAGCGGGAGTTAATGAGCAGTTCTTC. It translates to CASSLVLAGVNEQFF.

The chain couples TRBV7-6 to TRBJ2-6; D is undetermined. The CDR3 has 15 amino acids. Deletions cut 3 bases from V and 0 bases from J, with 6 bases between. CDR1 is SGHVS, CDR2 FNYEAQ, per germline. CDR3 sequence: CASSFILSGANVLTF. CDR3 nucleotide sequence: TGTGCCAGCAGCTTTATACTCTCTGGGGCCAACGTCCTGACTTTC.

This CDR3 reads CASREGDWSNQPQHF. CDR3 sequence (DNA): TGTGCCAGTCGGGAGGGGGATTGGAGCAATCAGCCCCAGCATTTT. The chain links TRBV19 to TRBJ1-5; D perhaps matches TRBD1 (6 bases). CDR1 and CDR2 (germline): LNHDA, SQIVND (reference sequence). Trimming cost V 8 bases and J 1 base, with 15 bases left between them. This CDR3 is built from 15 residues.

This clone has a handful of counts. The rearrangement uses TRBV15 and TRBJ1-2; no definite D call. V dropped 1 base and J dropped 8 bases, with 11 bases sitting between them. The CDR3 sequence is 13 residues long. Germline assignment: CDR1 LNHNV and CDR2 YYDKDF (reference sequence). This CDR3 is CATSRGREWGYTF. The CDR3 nucleotides read TGTGCCACCAGCAGAGGGAGGGAGTGGGGCTACACCTTC.

This clone was recorded only once. This rearrangement joins TRBV5-4 to TRBJ2-1; D perhaps matches TRBD2 (5 bases). V dropped 0 bases and J dropped 5 bases, with 12 bases sitting between them. Germline V gives CDR1 SGHNT, CDR2 YYREEE (reference sequence). This CDR3 is 15 amino acids long. CDR3 DNA: TGTGCCAGCAGCTTGGATAGCGCGTCCAACAATGAGCAGTTCTTC. Its translation is CASSLDSASNNEQFF.

The chain joins TRBV5-1 to TRBJ1-1; 7 nucleotides agree with TRBD1. CDR3 size: 14 residues. The trim removed 0 bases at V and 3 bases at J, leaving 2 bases unmatched. CDR1 is SGHRS, CDR2 YFSETQ, per germline. CDR3 bases: TGCGCCAGCAGCTTGGGGGGGACAGACACTGAAGCTTTCTTT. Its protein is CASSLGGTDTEAFF. Full variable domain (rest looked up from reference TRBV5-1 and TRBJ1-1): KAGVTQTPRYLIKTRGQQVTLSCSPISGHRSVSWYQQTPGQGLQFLFEYFSETQRNKGNFPGRFSGRQFSNSRSEMNVSTLELGDSALYLCASSLGGTDTEAFFGQGTRLTVV.